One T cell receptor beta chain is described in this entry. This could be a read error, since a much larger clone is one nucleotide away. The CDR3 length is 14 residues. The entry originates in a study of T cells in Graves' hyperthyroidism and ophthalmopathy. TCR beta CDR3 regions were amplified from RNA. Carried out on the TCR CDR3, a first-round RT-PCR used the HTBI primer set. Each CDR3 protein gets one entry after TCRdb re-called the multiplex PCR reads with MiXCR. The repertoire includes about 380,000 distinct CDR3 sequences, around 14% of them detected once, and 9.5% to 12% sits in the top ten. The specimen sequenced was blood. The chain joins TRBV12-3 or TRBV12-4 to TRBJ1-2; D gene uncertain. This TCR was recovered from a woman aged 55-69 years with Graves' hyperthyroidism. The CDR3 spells CAGSSFSGNYGYTF. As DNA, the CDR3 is TGTGCCGGCAGCTCTTTCTCTGGCAACTATGGCTACACCTTC.